This T cell receptor beta chain was identified during a study of blood T cell repertoires in COVID-19. Overall study: The analysed material was cDNA or gDNA that came from T cells, B-cell-depleted T cells, or PBMCs.

The CDR3 has 18 amino acids. Trimming at V came to 5 bases and at J to 3 bases, leaving 7 bases not matched to a gene. Germline loops: CDR1 SGHTA, CDR2 FQGTGA. The protocol was immunoSEQ multiplex PCR, while the TCRdb copy is restricted to in-frame clones and leaves out a portion. Of over 100,000 clones in the sample, about 87% were seen once. Sequencing was done on a sample of peripheral blood. J is TRBJ2-2 and V is TRBV7-3, with TRBD2 matching 15 bases. The receptor comes from a human donor in a cohort sampled during active COVID-19. The CDR3 is CASSPPGLAGGDTGELFF. As DNA, the CDR3 is TGTGCCAGCAGCCCGCCGGGACTAGCGGGAGGAGACACCGGGGAGCTGTTTTTT.